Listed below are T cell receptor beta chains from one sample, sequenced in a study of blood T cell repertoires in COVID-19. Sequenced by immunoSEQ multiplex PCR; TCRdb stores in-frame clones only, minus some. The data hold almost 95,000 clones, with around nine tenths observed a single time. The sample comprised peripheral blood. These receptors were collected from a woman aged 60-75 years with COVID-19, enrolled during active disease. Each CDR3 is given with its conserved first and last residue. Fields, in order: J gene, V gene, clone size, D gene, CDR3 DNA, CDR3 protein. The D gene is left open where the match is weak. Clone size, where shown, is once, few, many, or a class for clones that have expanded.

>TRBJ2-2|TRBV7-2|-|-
TGTGCCAGCAGCTTTCGGTTCACCGGGGAGCTGTTTTTT
CASSFRFTGELFF
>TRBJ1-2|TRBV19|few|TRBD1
TGTGCCAGTAGCGAGGACAGGGCACACGGCTACACCTTC
CASSEDRAHGYTF
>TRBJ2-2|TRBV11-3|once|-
TGTGCCAGCAGCTTAGGCGGGACAGCGAACACCGGGGAGCTGTTTTTT
CASSLGGTANTGELFF
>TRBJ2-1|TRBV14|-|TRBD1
TGTGCCAGCAGCCAGGGGTGGGGACAGGGTATCTACAATGAGCAGTTCTTC
CASSQGWGQGIYNEQFF
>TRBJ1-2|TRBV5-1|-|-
TGCGCCAGCAGCTTCGAGGGACTGATGTACTATGGCTACACCTTC
CASSFEGLMYYGYTF
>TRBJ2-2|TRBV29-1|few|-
TGCAGCGCAGACACCGCGAACACCGGGGAGCTGTTTTTT
CSADTANTGELFF
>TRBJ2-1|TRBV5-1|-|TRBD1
TGCGCCAGCAGCTTGGGTTGGGGACAGGGGAACCCTGAGCAGTTCTTC
CASSLGWGQGNPEQFF
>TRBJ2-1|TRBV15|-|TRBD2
TGTGCCACCAGCAGATCTCTGGGGCTAGCGGGGGTTTTCAATGAGCAGTTCTTC
CATSRSLGLAGVFNEQFF
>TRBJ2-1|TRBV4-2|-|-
TGTGCCAGCAGCCACCAACCGGGACTCAGGGCGAGCAATGAGCAGTTCTTC
CASSHQPGLRASNEQFF
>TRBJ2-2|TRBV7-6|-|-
TGTGCCAGCAGCTTAGGTCCCAGAGGGTACACCGGGGAGCTGTTTTTT
CASSLGPRGYTGELFF
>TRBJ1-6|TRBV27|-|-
TGTGCCAGCACAGGGGTATGGAATTCACCCCTCCACTTT
CASTGVWNSPLHF
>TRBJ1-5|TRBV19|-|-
TGTGCCAGTAGTATAGAACCGGGCCGGCGGGGGCCCCAGCATTTT
CASSIEPGRRGPQHF
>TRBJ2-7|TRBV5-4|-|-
TGTGCCAGCCGACTGCGAAGGCAGGGATCTTACGAGCAGTACTTC
CASRLRRQGSYEQYF
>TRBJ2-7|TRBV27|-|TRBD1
TGTGCCAGCAGTTCCCACGGGACAGGGGGCCACGAGCAGTACTTC
CASSSHGTGGHEQYF
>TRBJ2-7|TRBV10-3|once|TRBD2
TGTGCCACCGGGACTAGCGAGTCCTACGAGCAGTACTTC
CATGTSESYEQYF